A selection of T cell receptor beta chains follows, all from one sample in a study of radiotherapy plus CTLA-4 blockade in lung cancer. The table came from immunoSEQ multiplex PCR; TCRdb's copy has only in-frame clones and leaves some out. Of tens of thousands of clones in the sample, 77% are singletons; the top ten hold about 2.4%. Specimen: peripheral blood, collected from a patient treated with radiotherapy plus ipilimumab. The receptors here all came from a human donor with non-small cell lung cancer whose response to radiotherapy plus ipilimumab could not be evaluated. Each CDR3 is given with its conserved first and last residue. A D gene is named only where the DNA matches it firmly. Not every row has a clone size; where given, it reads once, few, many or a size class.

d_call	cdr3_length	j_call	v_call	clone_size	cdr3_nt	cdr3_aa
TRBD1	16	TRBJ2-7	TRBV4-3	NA	TGCGCCAGCAGCCAAGAGGGCCAGGGGGAACCCTACGAGCAGTACTTC	CASSQEGQGEPYEQYF
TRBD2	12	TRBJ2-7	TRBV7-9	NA	TGTGCCAGCAGCGCCCTAGGCGGGGGGCAGTACTTC	CASSALGGGQYF
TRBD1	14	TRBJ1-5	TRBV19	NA	TGTGCCAGTGGGGACAGTTCGGGCAATCAGCCCCAGCATTTT	CASGDSSGNQPQHF
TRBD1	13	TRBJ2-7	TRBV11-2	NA	TGTGCCACCACAGGGACAGGGCACTGGGAGCAGTACTTC	CATTGTGHWEQYF
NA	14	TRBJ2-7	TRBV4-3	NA	TGCGCCAGCAGCCAAGATGTAACAGGCTACGAGCAGTACTTC	CASSQDVTGYEQYF
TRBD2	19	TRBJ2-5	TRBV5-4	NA	TGTGCCAGCAGCTTGGCCGGACTAGCGGGAGTCCGGGGGGGGGAGACCCAGTACTTC	CASSLAGLAGVRGGETQYF
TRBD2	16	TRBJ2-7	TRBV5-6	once	TGTGCCAGCAGCTTGTGGGAGGGACTAGCGGTCTACGAGCAGTACTTC	CASSLWEGLAVYEQYF
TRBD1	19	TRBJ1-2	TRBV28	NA	TGTGCCAGCAGTCCACTATTGGGGGGACCCAGGGGGAATGGTGATGGCTACACCTTC	CASSPLLGGPRGNGDGYTF
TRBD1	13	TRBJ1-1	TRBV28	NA	TGTGCCAGCAGTTGGGCAGGGGGCACTGAAGCTTTCTTT	CASSWAGGTEAFF
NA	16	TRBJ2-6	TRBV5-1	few	TGCGCCAGCAGGAGGGCCTTAGCCTCTGGGGCCAACGTCCTGACTTTC	CASRRALASGANVLTF
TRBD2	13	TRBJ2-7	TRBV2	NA	TGTGCCAGCCGGACGGGGGGGGTCTACGAGCAGTACTTC	CASRTGGVYEQYF
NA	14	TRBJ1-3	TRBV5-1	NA	TGCGCCAGCAGCCGTCTCGCCCAGGCTAACACCATATATTTT	CASSRLAQANTIYF
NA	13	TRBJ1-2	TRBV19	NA	TGTGCCAGTAGTATGCAGGGGATCTATGGCTACACCTTC	CASSMQGIYGYTF
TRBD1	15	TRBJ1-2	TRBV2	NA	TGTGCCAGCAGGGTAAAGGCGGGACAGGGGTATGGCTACACCTTC	CASRVKAGQGYGYTF
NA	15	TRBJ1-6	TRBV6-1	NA	TGTGCCATCCGCCCCGATCGGGGGATTCATTCACCCCTCCACTTT	CAIRPDRGIHSPLHF
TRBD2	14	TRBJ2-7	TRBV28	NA	TGTGCCAGCACCTGGGGGGGGACCGTAGGAGAGCAGTACTTC	CASTWGGTVGEQYF
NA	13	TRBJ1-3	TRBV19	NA	TGTGCCAGTAGCAGGACAAGGGGAAACACCATATATTTT	CASSRTRGNTIYF
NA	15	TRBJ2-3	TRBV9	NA	TGTGCCAGCAGCGTAGTCGGGGGATGGACAGATACGCAGTATTTT	CASSVVGGWTDTQYF
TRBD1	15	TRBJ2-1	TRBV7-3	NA	TGTGCCAGCAGCTTAGCGACAGGGGCCTACAATGAGCAGTTCTTC	CASSLATGAYNEQFF
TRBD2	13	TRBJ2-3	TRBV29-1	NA	TGCAGCGTTGTAGCGGGACTGGTGGATACGCAGTATTTT	CSVVAGLVDTQYF
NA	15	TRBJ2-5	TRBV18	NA	TGTGCCAGCTCACCAGTTTCGGACAGCCAAGAGACCCAGTACTTC	CASSPVSDSQETQYF
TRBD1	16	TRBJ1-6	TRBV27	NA	TGTGCCAGCAGTTTCAGGGGGCCGTGGTCGAATTCACCCCTCCACTTT	CASSFRGPWSNSPLHF
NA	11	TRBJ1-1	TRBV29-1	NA	TGCAGCGGCCTCAGGGGCAGAGGAGCTTTCTTT	CSGLRGRGAFF
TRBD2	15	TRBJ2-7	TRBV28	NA	TGTGCCAGCAGTTTTACTAGCGGGAGAGACTACGAGCAGTACTTC	CASSFTSGRDYEQYF
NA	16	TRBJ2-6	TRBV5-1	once	TGCGCCAGCAGCCACCTCCAGGGGCCGGGAGCCAACGTCCTGACTTTC	CASSHLQGPGANVLTF
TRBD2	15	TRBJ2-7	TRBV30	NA	TGTGCCTGGAGTGTTGGGACTAGCGTCTCCTACGAGCAGTACTTC	CAWSVGTSVSYEQYF
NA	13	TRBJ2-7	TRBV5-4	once	TGTGCCAGCAGCTTAGTCGGTTTCTACGAGCAGTACTTC	CASSLVGFYEQYF
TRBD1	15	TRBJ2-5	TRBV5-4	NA	TGTGCCAGCAGCTTGGGGGACAGGGCGAAGGGGACCCAGTACTTC	CASSLGDRAKGTQYF
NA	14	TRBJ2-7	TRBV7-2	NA	TGTGCCAGCAGCATTCAGGCATTCCAATACGAGCAGTACTTC	CASSIQAFQYEQYF
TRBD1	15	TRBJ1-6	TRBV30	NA	TGTGCCTGGAGTTCGGGACAGGGGTTTAACTCACCCCTCCACTTT	CAWSSGQGFNSPLHF
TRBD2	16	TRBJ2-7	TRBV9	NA	TGTGCCAGCAGCCCTGGACTAGCGGGGGCTCCCTACGAGCAGTACTTC	CASSPGLAGAPYEQYF
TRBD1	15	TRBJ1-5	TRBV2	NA	TGTGCCAGCAGCGAGACAGGGCTAAGCAATCAGCCCCAGCATTTT	CASSETGLSNQPQHF
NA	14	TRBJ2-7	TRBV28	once	TGTGCCAGCAGTTTCTCGGGTAGCTCCTACGAGCAGTACTTC	CASSFSGSSYEQYF
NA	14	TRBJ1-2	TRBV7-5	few	TGTGTCAGAAGACCCCCGGGGGATAACTATGGCTACACCTTC	CVRRPPGDNYGYTF
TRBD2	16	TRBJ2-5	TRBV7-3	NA	TGTGCCAGCAGCTTATATGGGACTAGCGGGGAAGAGACCCAGTACTTC	CASSLYGTSGEETQYF
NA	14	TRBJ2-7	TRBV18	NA	TGTGCCAGCTCACGGCCGCCGGGGAGCTACGAGCAGTACTTC	CASSRPPGSYEQYF
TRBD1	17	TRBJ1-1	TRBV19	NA	TGTGCCAGTATGGGGGGGACAGGGTGGTTTCTGAACACTGAAGCTTTCTTT	CASMGGTGWFLNTEAFF
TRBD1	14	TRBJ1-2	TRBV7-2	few	TGTGCCAGCAGCTTAGATCAGGGGGCCTATGGCTACACCTTC	CASSLDQGAYGYTF
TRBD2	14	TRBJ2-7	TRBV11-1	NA	TGTGCCAGCAGCTCGGGACTAGCAGGCTACGAGCAGTACTTC	CASSSGLAGYEQYF
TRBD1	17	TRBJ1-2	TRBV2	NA	TGTGCCAGCAGGCCGACCAGGACAGGGGGCGGAATAGGTGGCTACACCTTC	CASRPTRTGGGIGGYTF
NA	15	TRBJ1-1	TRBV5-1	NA	TGCGCCAGCAGCTCCACCAATGTCGAGGACACTGAAGCTTTCTTT	CASSSTNVEDTEAFF
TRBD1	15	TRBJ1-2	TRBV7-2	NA	TGTGCCAGCAGCTTAGCCCGGACAGGCTTCTATGGCTACACCTTC	CASSLARTGFYGYTF
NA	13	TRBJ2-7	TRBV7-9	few	TGTGCCAGCAGCTCATTCCAGGAGGGCGAGCAGTACTTC	CASSSFQEGEQYF
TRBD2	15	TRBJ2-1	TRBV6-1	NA	TGTGCCAGCACTTCTAGCGGGAGGTCCTACAATGAGCAGTTCTTC	CASTSSGRSYNEQFF
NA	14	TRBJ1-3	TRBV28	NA	TGTGCCAGCAGTTTTGAGGGTTCTGGAAACACCATATATTTT	CASSFEGSGNTIYF
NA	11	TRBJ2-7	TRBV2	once	TGTGCCAGCAGTTTTCTCTACGAGCAGTACTTC	CASSFLYEQYF
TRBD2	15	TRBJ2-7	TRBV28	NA	TGTGCCAGCAGTCTCAGCGGGAGGGGGGTCTACGAGCAGTACTTC	CASSLSGRGVYEQYF
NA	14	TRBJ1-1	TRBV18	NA	TGTGCCAGCTCACAGGATCAGGTCACCACTGAAGCTTTCTTT	CASSQDQVTTEAFF
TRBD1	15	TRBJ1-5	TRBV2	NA	TGTGCCAGCAGTGACGAGACAGGGGGCCCCCAGCCCCAGCATTTT	CASSDETGGPQPQHF
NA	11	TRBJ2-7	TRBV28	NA	TGTGCCAGCTTCGCCGGGGGACCCCAGTACTTC	CASFAGGPQYF
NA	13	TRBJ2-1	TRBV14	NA	TGTGCCAGCAGCCTTGGCCAGGGTTTCGTGCAGTTCTTC	CASSLGQGFVQFF
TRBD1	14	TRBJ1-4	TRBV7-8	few	TGTGCCAGTTCGAGTCGCAGGGGGAATGAAAAACTGTTTTTT	CASSSRRGNEKLFF
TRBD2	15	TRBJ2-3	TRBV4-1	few	TGCGCCAGCAGCCAAGATCGGGAGGGCACAGATACGCAGTATTTT	CASSQDREGTDTQYF
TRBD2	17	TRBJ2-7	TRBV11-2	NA	TGTGCCAGCAGCAGGTGGGGTTCGGGGGAGGGGACCTACGAGCAGTACTTC	CASSRWGSGEGTYEQYF